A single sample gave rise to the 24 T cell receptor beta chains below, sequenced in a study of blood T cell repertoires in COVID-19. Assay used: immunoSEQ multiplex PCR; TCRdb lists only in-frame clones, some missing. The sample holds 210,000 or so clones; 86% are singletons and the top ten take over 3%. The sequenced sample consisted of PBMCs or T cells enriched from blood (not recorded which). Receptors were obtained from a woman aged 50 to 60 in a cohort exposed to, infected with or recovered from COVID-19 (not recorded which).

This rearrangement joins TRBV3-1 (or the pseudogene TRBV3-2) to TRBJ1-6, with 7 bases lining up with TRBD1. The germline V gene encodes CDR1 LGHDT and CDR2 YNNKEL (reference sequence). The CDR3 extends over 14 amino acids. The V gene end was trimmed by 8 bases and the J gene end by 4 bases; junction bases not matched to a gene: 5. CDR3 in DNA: TGTGCCAGCGCCCGGGACAGTTATAATTCACCCCTCCACTTT. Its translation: CASARDSYNSPLHF.

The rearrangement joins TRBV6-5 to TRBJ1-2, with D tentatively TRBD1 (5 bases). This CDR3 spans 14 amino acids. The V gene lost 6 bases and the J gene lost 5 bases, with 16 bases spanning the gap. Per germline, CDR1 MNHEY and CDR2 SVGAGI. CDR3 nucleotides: TGTGCCAGCAGCTCCAGCGACAGATATTATGGCTACACCTTC. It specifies CASSSSDRYYGYTF.

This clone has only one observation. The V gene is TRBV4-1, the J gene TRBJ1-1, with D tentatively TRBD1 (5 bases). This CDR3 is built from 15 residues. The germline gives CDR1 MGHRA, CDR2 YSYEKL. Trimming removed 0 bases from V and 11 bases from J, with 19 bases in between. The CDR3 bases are TGCGCCAGCAGCCAAGATCATGTGGGGGGACGGGTTGCTTTCTTT. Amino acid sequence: CASSQDHVGGRVAFF.

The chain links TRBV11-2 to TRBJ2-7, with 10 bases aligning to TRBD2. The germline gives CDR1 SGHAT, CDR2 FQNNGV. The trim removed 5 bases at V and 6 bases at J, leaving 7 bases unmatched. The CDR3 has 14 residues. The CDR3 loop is CASSLSGGVIEQYF. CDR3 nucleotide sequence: TGTGCCAGCAGCCTAAGCGGGGGGGTTATCGAGCAGTACTTC. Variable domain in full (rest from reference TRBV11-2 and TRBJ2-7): EAGVAQSPRYKIIEKRQSVAFWCNPISGHATLYWYQQILGQGPKLLIQFQNNGVVDDSQLPKDRFSAERLKGVDSTLKIQPAKLEDSAVYLCASSLSGGVIEQYFGPGTRLTVT.

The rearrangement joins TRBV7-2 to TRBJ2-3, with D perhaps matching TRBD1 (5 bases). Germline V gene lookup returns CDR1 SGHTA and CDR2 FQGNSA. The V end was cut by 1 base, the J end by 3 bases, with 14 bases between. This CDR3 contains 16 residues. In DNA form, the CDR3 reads TGTGCCAGCAGCTTAGTGACAGCCAGGCTGACAGATACGCAGTATTTT. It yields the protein CASSLVTARLTDTQYF.

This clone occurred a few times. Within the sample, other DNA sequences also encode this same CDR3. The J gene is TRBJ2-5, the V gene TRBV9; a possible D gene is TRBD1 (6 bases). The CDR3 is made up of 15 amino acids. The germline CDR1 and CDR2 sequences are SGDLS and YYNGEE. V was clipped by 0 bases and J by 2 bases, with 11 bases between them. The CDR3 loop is CASSVGTAYQETQYF. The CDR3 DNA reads TGTGCCAGCAGCGTAGGGACAGCGTATCAAGAGACCCAGTACTTC.

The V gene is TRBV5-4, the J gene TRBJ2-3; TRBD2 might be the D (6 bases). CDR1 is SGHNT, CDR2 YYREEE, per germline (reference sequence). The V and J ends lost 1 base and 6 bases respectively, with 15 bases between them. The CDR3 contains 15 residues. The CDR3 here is CASSLRTLAYDTQYF. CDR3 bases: TGTGCCAGCAGCTTGCGCACCCTAGCGTATGATACGCAGTATTTT.

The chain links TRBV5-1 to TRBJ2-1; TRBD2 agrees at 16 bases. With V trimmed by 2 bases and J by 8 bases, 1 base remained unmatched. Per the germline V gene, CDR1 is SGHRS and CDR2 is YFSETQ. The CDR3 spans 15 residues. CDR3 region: CASSFGTSGGDEQFF. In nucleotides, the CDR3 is TGCGCCAGCAGCTTCGGGACTAGCGGGGGGGATGAGCAGTTCTTC.

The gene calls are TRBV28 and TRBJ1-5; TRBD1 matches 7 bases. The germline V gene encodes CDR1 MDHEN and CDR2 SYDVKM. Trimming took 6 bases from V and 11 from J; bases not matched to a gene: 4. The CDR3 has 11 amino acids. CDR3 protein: CASRLGQSQHF. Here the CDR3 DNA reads TGTGCCAGCAGACTGGGACAGTCCCAGCATTTT.

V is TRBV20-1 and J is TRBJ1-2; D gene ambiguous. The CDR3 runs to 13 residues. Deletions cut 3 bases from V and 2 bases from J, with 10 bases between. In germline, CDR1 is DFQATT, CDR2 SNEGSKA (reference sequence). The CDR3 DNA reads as TGCAGTGCTAGTAATAACAGAAACTATGGCTACACCTTC. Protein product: CSASNNRNYGYTF.

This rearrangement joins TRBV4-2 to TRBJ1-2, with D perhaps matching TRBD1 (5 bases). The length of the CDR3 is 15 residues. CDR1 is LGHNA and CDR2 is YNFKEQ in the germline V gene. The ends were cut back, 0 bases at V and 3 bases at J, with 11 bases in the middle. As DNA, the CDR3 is TGTGCCAGCAGCCAAGATTCGGGGGTGTACTATGGCTACACCTTC. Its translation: CASSQDSGVYYGYTF.

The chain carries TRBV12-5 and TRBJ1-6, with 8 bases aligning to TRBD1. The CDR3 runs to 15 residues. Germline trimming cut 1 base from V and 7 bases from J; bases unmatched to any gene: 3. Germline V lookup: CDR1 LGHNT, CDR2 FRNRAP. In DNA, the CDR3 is TGTGCTAGTGGTTTGGGGACAGGGTACAATTCACCCCTCCACTTT. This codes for CASGLGTGYNSPLHF.

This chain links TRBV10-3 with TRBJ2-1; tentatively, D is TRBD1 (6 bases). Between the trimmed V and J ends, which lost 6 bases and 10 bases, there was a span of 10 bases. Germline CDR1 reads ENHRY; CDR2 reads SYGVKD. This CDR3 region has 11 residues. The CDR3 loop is CAIRTGTEQFF. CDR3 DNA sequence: TGTGCCATCAGGACCGGGACAGAGCAGTTCTTC.

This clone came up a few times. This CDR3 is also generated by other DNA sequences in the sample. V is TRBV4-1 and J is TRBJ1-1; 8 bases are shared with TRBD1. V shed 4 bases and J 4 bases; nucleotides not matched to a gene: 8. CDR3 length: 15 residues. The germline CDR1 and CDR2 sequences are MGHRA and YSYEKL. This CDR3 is CASSRQTGGGTEAFF. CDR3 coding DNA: TGCGCCAGCAGCCGGCAAACAGGGGGTGGCACTGAAGCTTTCTTT.

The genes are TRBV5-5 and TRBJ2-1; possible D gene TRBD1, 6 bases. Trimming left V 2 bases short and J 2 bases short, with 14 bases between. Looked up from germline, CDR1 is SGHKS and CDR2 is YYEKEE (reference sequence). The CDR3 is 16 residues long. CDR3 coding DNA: TGTGCCAGCAGCTTACAGGGATACGGCACCTACAATGAGCAGTTCTTC. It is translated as CASSLQGYGTYNEQFF. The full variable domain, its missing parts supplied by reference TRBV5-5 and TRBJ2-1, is DAGVTQSPTHLIKTRGQQVTLRCSPISGHKSVSWYQQVLGQGPQFIFQYYEKEERGRGNFPDRFSARQFPNYSSELNVNALLLGDSALYLCASSLQGYGTYNEQFFGPGTRLTVL.

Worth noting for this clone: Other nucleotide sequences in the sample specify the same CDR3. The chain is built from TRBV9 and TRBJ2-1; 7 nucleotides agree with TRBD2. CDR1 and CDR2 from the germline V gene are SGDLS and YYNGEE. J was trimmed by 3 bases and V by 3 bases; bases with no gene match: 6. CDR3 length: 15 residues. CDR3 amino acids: CASSAGTNLYNEQFF. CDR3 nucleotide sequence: TGTGCCAGCAGCGCAGGGACTAACCTCTACAATGAGCAGTTCTTC. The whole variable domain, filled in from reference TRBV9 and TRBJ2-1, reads DSGVTQTPKHLITATGQRVTLRCSPRSGDLSVYWYQQSLDQGLQFLIQYYNGEERAKGNILERFSAQQFPDLHSELNLSSLELGDSALYFCASSAGTNLYNEQFFGPGTRLTVL.

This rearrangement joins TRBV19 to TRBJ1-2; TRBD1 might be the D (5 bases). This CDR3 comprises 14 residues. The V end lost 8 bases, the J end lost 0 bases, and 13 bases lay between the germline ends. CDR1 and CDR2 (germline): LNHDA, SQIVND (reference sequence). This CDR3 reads CASSWTTTNYGYTF. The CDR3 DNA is TGTGCCAGTTCCTGGACAACAACTAACTATGGCTACACCTTC.

CDR3: CASSLWGREREQYF. In DNA, the CDR3 is TGTGCCAGCAGCTTATGGGGGAGGGAGCGCGAGCAGTACTTC. J is TRBJ2-7 and V is TRBV7-2; TRBD2 aligns across 7 bases. Germline-derived CDR1 and CDR2 are SGHTA and FQGNSA. The V and J ends lost 2 bases and 6 bases, in that order; junction bases with no gene match: 7. CDR3 length: 14 residues.

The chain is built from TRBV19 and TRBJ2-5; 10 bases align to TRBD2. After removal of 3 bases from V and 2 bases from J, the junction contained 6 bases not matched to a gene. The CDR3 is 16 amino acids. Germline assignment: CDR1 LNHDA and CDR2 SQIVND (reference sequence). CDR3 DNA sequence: TGTGCCAGTAGTATTCAAGCGGGGGGGCTTCAAGAGACCCAGTACTTC. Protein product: CASSIQAGGLQETQYF. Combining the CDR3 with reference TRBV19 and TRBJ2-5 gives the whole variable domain DGGITQSPKYLFRKEGQNVTLSCEQNLNHDAMYWYRQDPGQGLRLIYYSQIVNDFQKGDIAEGYSVSREKKESFPLTVTSAQKNPTAFYLCASSIQAGGLQETQYFGPGTRLLVL.

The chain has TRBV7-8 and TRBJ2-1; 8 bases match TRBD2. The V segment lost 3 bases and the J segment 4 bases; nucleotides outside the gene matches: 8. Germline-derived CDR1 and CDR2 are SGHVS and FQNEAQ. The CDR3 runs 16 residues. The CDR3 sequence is CASSFDRGGWYNEQFF. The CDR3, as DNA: TGTGCCAGCAGCTTCGATCGGGGGGGGTGGTACAATGAGCAGTTCTTC.

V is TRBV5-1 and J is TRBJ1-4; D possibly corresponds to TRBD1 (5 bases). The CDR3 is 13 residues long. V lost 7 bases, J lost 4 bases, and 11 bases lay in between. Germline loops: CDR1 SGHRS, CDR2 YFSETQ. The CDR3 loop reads CASAPGGNEKLFF. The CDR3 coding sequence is TGCGCCAGCGCCCCCGGGGGTAATGAAAAACTGTTTTTT.

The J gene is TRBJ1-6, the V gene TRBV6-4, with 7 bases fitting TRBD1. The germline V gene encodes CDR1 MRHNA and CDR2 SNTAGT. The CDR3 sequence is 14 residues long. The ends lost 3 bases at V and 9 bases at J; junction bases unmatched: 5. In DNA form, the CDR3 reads TGTGCCAGCAGTGATACAGGGGCAAGTTCACCCCTCCACTTT. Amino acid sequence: CASSDTGASSPLHF.

CDR3 bases: TGTGCCAGCAGCCTTCCGGGACAGGTTTACAATGAGCAGTTCTTC. Protein sequence: CASSLPGQVYNEQFF. V gene TRBV7-8 combines with J gene TRBJ2-1, with 8 bases lining up with TRBD1. The CDR3 is made up of 15 amino acids. The germline gives CDR1 SGHVS, CDR2 FQNEAQ. Trimming removed 5 bases from V and 4 bases from J; junction bases left unmatched: 7. The full variable domain, completed using reference TRBV7-8 and TRBJ2-1, is GAGVSQSPRYKVAKRGQDVALRCDPISGHVSLFWYQQALGQGPEFLTYFQNEAQLDKSGLPSDRFFAERPEGSVSTLKIQRTQQEDSAVYLCASSLPGQVYNEQFFGPGTRLTVL.

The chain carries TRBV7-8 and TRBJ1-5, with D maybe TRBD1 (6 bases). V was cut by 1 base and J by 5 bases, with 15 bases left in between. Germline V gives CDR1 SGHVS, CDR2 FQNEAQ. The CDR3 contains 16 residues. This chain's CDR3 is CASSLGGGVRDQPQHF. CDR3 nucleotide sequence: TGTGCCAGCAGCTTAGGAGGGGGAGTTCGGGATCAGCCCCAGCATTTT.